Below, 27 T cell receptor beta chains from the same sample are listed, as sequenced in a study of radiotherapy plus CTLA-4 blockade in lung cancer. Repertoires were generated with immunoSEQ multiplex PCR, while TCRdb's copy carries only in-frame clones and drops some. Here the sample spans tens of thousands of clones, about 76% being singletons. Sequencing was performed on peripheral blood, taken from a patient treated with radiotherapy plus ipilimumab. These receptors came from a human donor with non-small cell lung cancer whose response to radiotherapy plus ipilimumab could not be evaluated.

The chain uses TRBV9 and TRBJ2-7, with 8 bases that match TRBD2. V lost 0 bases, J lost 2 bases, and 4 bases stayed unmatched. The germline V gene has CDR1 SGDLS and CDR2 YYNGEE. This CDR3 contains 15 residues. CDR3 coding DNA: TGTGCCAGCAGCGTAGGTCCGGGGGGGCCCTACGAGCAGTACTTC. This gives the protein CASSVGPGGPYEQYF.

The chain has TRBV18 and TRBJ2-4, with 7 bases matching TRBD1. There are 15 residues in the CDR3. The germline V gene has CDR1 KGHSH and CDR2 LQKENI. V shed 3 bases, J shed 5 bases, and the junction held 7 bases outside the gene matches. This CDR3 is CASSPTRQGENIQYF. CDR3 bases: TGTGCCAGCTCACCGACTCGACAGGGAGAAAACATTCAGTACTTC.

This sequence joins TRBV7-9 and TRBJ1-4; tentative D call: TRBD1 (5 bases). There are 15 residues in the CDR3. Germline V lookup: CDR1 SEHNR, CDR2 FQNEAQ (reference sequence). Trimming pared 7 bases from V and 8 bases from J, leaving 20 bases between. The CDR3 bases are TGTGCCAGCAACCCTCGGGGGGACCTTAGCGAAAAACTGTTTTTT. This gives the protein CASNPRGDLSEKLFF.

This clone came up a few times. The rearrangement uses TRBV21-1 and TRBJ2-1; TRBD2, as called in the table, went unchecked against the DNA. TRBV21-1 is assigned pseudogene status. CDR3 length equals 16 residues. This chain's CDR3 is CASSKATSDSYNEQFF. The CDR3 nucleotides are TGTGCCAGCAGCAAAGCGACTAGCGACTCCTACAATGAGCAGTTCTTC.

The sample holds a few counts of this clone. J is TRBJ2-1 and V is TRBV4-2; 8 positions match TRBD2. The CDR3 has 16 amino acids. V gave up 6 bases and J gave up 5 bases; unmatched junction bases: 12. Germline CDR1 is LGHNA and CDR2 is YNFKEQ. CDR3 residues: CASRTGSSGGDNEQFF. The CDR3 DNA reads as TGTGCCAGCAGGACTGGATCCAGCGGGGGAGACAATGAGCAGTTCTTC.

The chain couples TRBV2 to TRBJ2-5, with 10 nucleotides matching TRBD1. Germline V gene sequence: CDR1 SNHLY, CDR2 FYNNEI. V was pared by 7 bases and J by 6 bases, with 5 bases of the junction left unmatched. CDR3 length: 13 residues. CDR3 nucleotide sequence: TGTGCCAGCACCCCGGGACAGGGGCAGACCCAGTACTTC. Translated, it gives CASTPGQGQTQYF.

The chain links TRBV19 to TRBJ2-1, with TRBD2 matching over 10 bases. Germline V CDR1 and CDR2: LNHDA, SQIVND (reference sequence). V was pared by 7 bases and J by 7 bases, with 13 bases of the junction left unmatched. There are 16 residues in the CDR3. The CDR3 DNA follows: TGTGCCAGTACCCTACCCCGAGCTAGCGGGGGAAATGAGCAGTTCTTC. Protein: CASTLPRASGGNEQFF.

The chain joins TRBV7-2 to TRBJ2-5; possibly TRBD2 for D (6 bases). V lost 5 bases to trimming and J lost 1 base, with 14 bases between them. The V gene's germline CDR1 is SGHTA and CDR2 FQGNSA. The CDR3 has 15 amino acids. CDR3 DNA sequence: TGTGCCAGCAGCACTAGCACAGCCTTCCAAGAGACCCAGTACTTC. It yields the protein CASSTSTAFQETQYF.

This clone appeared a few times. The chain is built from TRBV9 and TRBJ1-6; unclear D gene. Germline CDR1 SGDLS, CDR2 YYNGEE. Deletions cut 2 bases from V and 8 bases from J, with 14 bases between. The CDR3 loop spans 15 amino acids. The CDR3 spells CASSVGGRSDSPLHF. CDR3 DNA: TGTGCCAGCAGCGTTGGTGGGCGTAGTGATTCACCCCTCCACTTT.

This clone was seen a handful of times. The rearrangement joins TRBV27 to TRBJ2-7, with D possibly being TRBD1 (6 bases). This CDR3 has 18 amino acids. CDR1 is MNHEY and CDR2 is SMNVEV in the germline V gene (reference sequence). V lost 2 bases, J lost 1 base, and 21 bases lay in between. The CDR3 bases are TGTGCCAGCAGTTTACAATATGGTGACAGGCCCGGGTCCTACGAGCAGTACTTC. Translating gives CASSLQYGDRPGSYEQYF.

This chain connects TRBV30 to TRBJ1-4; 7 bases line up with TRBD1. Per germline, CDR1 GTSNPN and CDR2 SVGIG (reference sequence). The J segment lost 8 bases and the V segment lost 5 bases, leaving 11 bases of the junction unmatched. The CDR3 contains 14 residues. The CDR3 DNA follows: TGTGCCTGGGGGGACAGTTATCGCAGGGAAAAACTGTTTTTT. It codes for CAWGDSYRREKLFF. Filled out from reference TRBV30 and TRBJ1-4, the complete variable domain reads SQTIHQWPATLVQPVGSPLSLECTVEGTSNPNLYWYRQAAGRGLQLLFYSVGIGQISSEVPQNLSASRPQDRQFILSSKKLLLSDSGFYLCAWGDSYRREKLFFGSGTQLSVL.

This clone showed up just once. This chain uses TRBV2 with TRBJ2-7, with 8 positions matching TRBD1. Germline loops: CDR1 SNHLY, CDR2 FYNNEI. The J segment lost 5 bases and the V segment lost 5 bases, leaving 8 bases of the junction unmatched. The CDR3 is 14 residues long. The CDR3: CASSRPTGVDEQYF. CDR3 DNA: TGTGCCAGCAGTAGACCGACAGGGGTCGACGAGCAGTACTTC.

In DNA form, the CDR3 reads TGCGCCAGCAGCCAAGATCTGACAGGGGCGGCCAAAAACATTCAGTACTTC. Its protein is CASSQDLTGAAKNIQYF. The genes are TRBV4-3 and TRBJ2-4; the match to TRBD1 covers 8 bases. This CDR3 has 17 residues. Germline V gives CDR1 LGHNA, CDR2 YSLEER. Trimming at V came to 0 bases and at J to 1 base, leaving 5 bases not matched to a gene.

This clone was detected only once. The rearrangement uses TRBV9 and TRBJ2-3; D uncertain. Germline assignment: CDR1 SGDLS and CDR2 YYNGEE. The CDR3 is 13 amino acids. V was trimmed by 6 bases and J by 4 bases, leaving 12 bases between them. The CDR3 DNA is TGTGCCAGCACCACTAACCCACCAGATACGCAGTATTTT. This translates into CASTTNPPDTQYF. Using reference TRBV9 and TRBJ2-3 for the parts outside the CDR3, the full variable domain is DSGVTQTPKHLITATGQRVTLRCSPRSGDLSVYWYQQSLDQGLQFLIQYYNGEERAKGNILERFSAQQFPDLHSELNLSSLELGDSALYFCASTTNPPDTQYFGPGTRLTVL.

This chain joins TRBV19 and TRBJ1-6; D remains ambiguous. Deletions cut 3 bases from V and 8 bases from J, with 14 bases between. There are 15 residues in the CDR3. In germline, CDR1 is LNHDA, CDR2 SQIVND (reference sequence). CDR3 region: CASSIGGTDDSPLHF. DNA for the CDR3: TGTGCCAGTAGTATCGGTGGTACAGATGATTCACCCCTCCACTTT.

This clone was counted a few times. The chain links TRBV4-1 to TRBJ2-1; 7 bases are a match to TRBD2. The CDR3 consists of 16 residues. The germline CDR1 and CDR2 sequences are MGHRA and YSYEKL. V shed 1 base, J shed 5 bases, and the junction held 8 bases outside the gene matches. For the CDR3, the DNA is TGCGCCAGCAGCCAAGGAAGAGGGAGGGCCGACAATGAGCAGTTCTTC. Encoded protein: CASSQGRGRADNEQFF.

J is TRBJ2-3 and V is TRBV5-6, with 9 bases matching TRBD2. The CDR3 is made up of 14 amino acids. Looked up from germline, CDR1 is SGHDT and CDR2 is YYEEEE. Trimming removed 0 bases from V and 5 bases from J; junction bases left unmatched: 1. The CDR3 DNA follows: TGTGCCAGCAGCTTGGGGCGGGGGGGAGATACGCAGTATTTT. Its protein is CASSLGRGGDTQYF. The whole variable domain, remainder taken from reference TRBV5-6 and TRBJ2-3, is DAGVTQSPTHLIKTRGQQVTLRCSPKSGHDTVSWYQQALGQGPQFIFQYYEEEERQRGNFPDRFSGHQFPNYSSELNVNALLLGDSALYLCASSLGRGGDTQYFGPGTRLTVL.

This chain connects TRBV18 to TRBJ1-5; D gene ambiguous. The germline V gene encodes CDR1 KGHSH and CDR2 LQKENI. V was clipped by 6 bases and J by 2 bases, with 11 bases between them. This CDR3 contains 14 residues. In nucleotides, the CDR3 is TGTGCCAGCTCCGGGGATGGAGGCAATCAGCCCCAGCATTTT. It specifies CASSGDGGNQPQHF.

This chain joins TRBV27 and TRBJ1-6, with TRBD1 matching over 9 bases. Per germline, CDR1 MNHEY and CDR2 SMNVEV (reference sequence). This CDR3 region has 17 residues. Trimming removed 5 bases from V and 2 bases from J; junction bases left unmatched: 7. The CDR3 region is CASSLGQGRTYNSPLHF. CDR3 DNA: TGTGCCAGCAGTCTCGGACAGGGGAGGACCTATAATTCACCCCTCCACTTT.

For this clone: Mismatch with germline at one junction end may stem from a read error. The chain carries TRBV28 and TRBJ1-6; D may be TRBD1 (6 bases). The CDR3 extends over 12 amino acids. Germline lookup yields CDR1 MDHEN and CDR2 SYDVKM. The CDR3 DNA reads as TGTGCCACCAGTCTGGACAGTTCACCCCTCCACTTT. Translated: CATSLDSSPLHF.

V and J are TRBV7-8 and TRBJ1-5, with D perhaps TRBD1 (6 bases). Germline V gene lookup returns CDR1 SGHVS and CDR2 FQNEAQ. The CDR3 has 14 amino acids. Deletions cut 8 bases from V and 7 bases from J, with 18 bases between. The CDR3: CASARNRVRQPQHF. CDR3 DNA: TGTGCCAGCGCCCGGAACAGGGTCAGGCAGCCCCAGCATTTT.

The chain links TRBV5-4 to TRBJ2-2; 7 bases match TRBD2. The CDR3 covers 15 residues. Germline CDR1 and CDR2: SGHNT and YYREEE (reference sequence). Trimming removed 3 bases from V and 3 bases from J; junction bases left unmatched: 5. Written as DNA, the CDR3 is TGTGCCAGCAGCTCATTGGGGGGGGACACCGGGGAGCTGTTTTTT. Translation: CASSSLGGDTGELFF.

The chain has TRBV30 and TRBJ1-1; 8 bases match TRBD1. The germline CDR1 and CDR2 sequences are GTSNPN and SVGIG (reference sequence). Losses at the gene ends were 2 bases for V and 6 bases for J; bases not matched to a gene: 5. CDR3 size: 13 residues. DNA for the CDR3: TGTGCCTGGAGTAGGACAGGGAGGGCTGAAGCTTTCTTT. Amino acids: CAWSRTGRAEAFF.

V gene TRBV27 combines with J gene TRBJ1-2; D remains unclear. The CDR3 is 14 residues long. V was trimmed by 0 bases and J by 3 bases, leaving 8 bases between them. Germline CDR1 is MNHEY and CDR2 is SMNVEV (reference sequence). As DNA, the CDR3 is TGTGCCAGCAGTTTATCTGGGCGTTACTATGGCTACACCTTC. Protein: CASSLSGRYYGYTF.

The chain combines TRBV7-2 with TRBJ1-2, with D maybe TRBD1 (5 bases). V shed 2 bases and J shed 5 bases, with 9 bases lying between them. Germline V gene lookup returns CDR1 SGHTA and CDR2 FQGNSA. The CDR3 is 13 amino acids. CDR3 DNA sequence: TGTGCCAGCAGCTTAACAGGCCTTTATGGCTACACCTTC. Translating it yields CASSLTGLYGYTF. Complete variable domain (other parts from reference TRBV7-2 and TRBJ1-2): GAGVSQSPSNKVTEKGKDVELRCDPISGHTALYWYRQSLGQGLEFLIYFQGNSAPDKSGLPSDRFSAERTGGSVSTLTIQRTQQEDSAVYLCASSLTGLYGYTFGSGTRLTVV.

V is TRBV9 and J is TRBJ2-7; TRBD1 matches 7 bases. CDR3 length: 14 amino acids. CDR1 and CDR2 from the germline V gene are SGDLS and YYNGEE. V shed 0 bases, J shed 4 bases, and the junction held 4 bases outside the gene matches. The CDR3 region has the DNA TGTGCCAGCAGCGTAGGGGACAGCCTATACGAGCAGTACTTC. Translated: CASSVGDSLYEQYF.

V and J are TRBV5-1 and TRBJ1-2, with D perhaps matching TRBD1 (5 bases). This CDR3 is 14 amino acids long. The V end was cut by 0 bases, the J end by 4 bases, with 10 bases between. Germline-derived CDR1 and CDR2 are SGHRS and YFSETQ. Here the CDR3 reads CASSLGGRTYGYTF. The CDR3 DNA follows: TGCGCCAGCAGCTTGGGGGGCCGGACCTATGGCTACACCTTC.